What follows are 32 T cell receptor beta chains derived from one specimen sequenced in a study of CXCR3 chemokines and chemotherapy response in bladder cancer. TCRdb re-derived calls from the PCR reads in MiXCR, one entry per CDR3 protein. The top ten clones hold 8.5% to 10% of a sample with approximately 8,300 distinct CDR3 sequences, more than 20% of them seen once. The sample was acquired from a patient whose treatment included neoadjuvant chemotherapy. These receptors came from a human donor with bladder cancer that did not respond to neoadjuvant chemotherapy.

Many counts were recorded for this clonotype. The V call is TRBV6-2 or TRBV6-3, the J call TRBJ1-5; no clear D gene. This CDR3 has 12 amino acids. The germline V and J ends were trimmed by 6 bases and 0 bases, with 3 bases remaining between them. Germline V gene lookup returns CDR1 MNHEY and CDR2 SVGEGT. The CDR3 region is CASRDSNQPQHF. The CDR3 region has the DNA TGTGCCAGCAGGGATAGCAATCAGCCCCAGCATTTT.

This clonotype was counted many times. CDR3 bases: TGTGCCAGCAGCTGGCGACAGGCTGGGGCCAACGTCCTGACTTTC. It encodes CASSWRQAGANVLTF. J is TRBJ2-6 and V is TRBV5-5; possibly TRBD1 for D (6 bases). CDR3 length equals 15 residues. Germline CDR1 SGHKS, CDR2 YYEKEE (reference sequence). The V gene lost 3 bases and the J gene lost 2 bases, with 9 bases spanning the gap.

A note on this clonotype: The DNA is omitted, as the CDR3 cannot be located on it reliably, and the CDR3 follows TCRdb's listing. The chain couples TRBV7-2 to TRBJ1-2; TRBD1 reflects the table's D call only, with no check against the DNA. Germline V gene sequence: CDR1 SGHTA, CDR2 FQGNSA. The CDR3 region is 24 residues in length, termini included. This chain's CDR3 is CASSLVEWYEQYFGPGQGARGYTF.

Sample share makes this clonotype medium-sized (0.01 to 0.1%). V usage is TRBV7-2 and J usage is TRBJ1-5, with D tentatively TRBD1 (5 bases). Germline V CDR1 and CDR2: SGHTA, FQGNSA. V was trimmed by 4 bases and J by 7 bases, leaving 17 bases between them. The CDR3 length is 15 residues. CDR3 coding DNA: TGTGCCAGCAGCTCCCTAGACAGTCGGGGGCAGCCCCAGCATTTT. It yields the protein CASSSLDSRGQPQHF. Together with reference TRBV7-2 and TRBJ1-5, the CDR3 gives the full variable domain: GAGVSQSPSNKVTEKGKDVELRCDPISGHTALYWYRQSLGQGLEFLIYFQGNSAPDKSGLPSDRFSAERTGGSVSTLTIQRTQQEDSAVYLCASSSLDSRGQPQHFGDGTRLSIL.

Judged by abundance, this clonotype is medium-sized. The rearrangement joins TRBV7-2 to TRBJ2-1; 10 bases map to TRBD2. The germline V gene encodes CDR1 SGHTA and CDR2 FQGNSA. V shed 1 base and J 7 bases; nucleotides not matched to a gene: 7. The CDR3 has 16 amino acids. In DNA form, the CDR3 reads TGTGCCAGCAGCTTAGAAGTTAGCGGGGGGTTTAATGAGCAGTTCTTC. Encoded protein: CASSLEVSGGFNEQFF.

This clonotype was seen many times. This chain connects TRBV12-3 or TRBV12-4 to TRBJ1-3; no clear D gene. V lost 8 bases, J lost 7 bases, and 21 bases lay in between. The CDR3 consists of 15 residues. The CDR3 loop reads CASRTLKGSGNTIYF. In nucleotides, the CDR3 is TGTGCCAGCCGAACCTTAAAGGGCTCGGGGAACACCATATATTTT.

Remarks on this clonotype: This likely stems from a read error, as it lies one base from a far larger clone. V gene TRBV13 combines with J gene TRBJ2-2; D might be TRBD2 (5 bases). This CDR3 region has 16 residues. CDR1 and CDR2 (germline): PRHDT, FYEKMQ (reference sequence). The DNA of the CDR3 is TGTGCCAGCAGCCCGTTCCGCGGGTCGAACACCGGGGAGCCGTTTTTT. Protein sequence: CASSPFRGSNTGEPFF.

In its sample, this clonotype was seen many times. V and J are TRBV6-5 and TRBJ1-2; a weak D match, TRBD1 (6 bases). Germline V gene data show CDR1 as MNHEY and CDR2 as SVGAGI. The ends were cut back, 5 bases at V and 8 bases at J, with 15 bases in the middle. The CDR3 extends over 13 amino acids. The CDR3 sequence: CASSPGVRRGYTF. The CDR3 DNA follows: TGTGCCAGCAGTCCAGGGGTCCGGAGGGGCTACACCTTC.

This clonotype appeared a few times. The chain has TRBV2 and TRBJ2-3; 9 positions match TRBD2. The CDR3 consists of 16 residues. Germline lookup yields CDR1 SNHLY and CDR2 FYNNEI. The V gene end was trimmed by 6 bases and the J gene end by 0 bases; junction bases not matched to a gene: 7. The CDR3 protein is CASSPGLALSTDTQYF. The CDR3 DNA is TGTGCCAGCAGCCCCGGACTAGCGCTAAGCACAGATACGCAGTATTTT.

This clonotype has ten or more counts. The V and J genes are TRBV5-4 and TRBJ2-1; D unclear. Trimming took off 0 bases at V and 5 bases at J, with 6 bases between the two ends. The CDR3 has 13 amino acids. Germline V gene lookup returns CDR1 SGHNT and CDR2 YYREEE (reference sequence). The CDR3 sequence is CASSLGYNNEQFF. CDR3 sequence (DNA): TGTGCCAGCAGCTTGGGGTACAACAATGAGCAGTTCTTC.

This clonotype counts as medium-sized. CDR3 DNA: TGTGCCACCAGCAGATCCTCTGGGGCCAACGTCCTGACTTTC. Residues: CATSRSSGANVLTF. This chain links TRBV15 with TRBJ2-6; no clear D gene. Trimming shortened V by 2 bases and J by 0 bases, and 2 bases separated the two germline ends. Germline V lookup: CDR1 LNHNV, CDR2 YYDKDF (reference sequence). The CDR3 spans 14 residues.

This clonotype was observed at least ten times. The CDR3 DNA sequence: TGTGCCAGCAGCCAGCCTAGCGCAGATACGCAGTATTTT. This codes for CASSQPSADTQYF. The chain has TRBV5-6 and TRBJ2-3, with a tentative D call TRBD2 (6 bases). CDR1 is SGHDT and CDR2 is YYEEEE in the germline V gene. V lost 4 bases to trimming and J lost 4 bases, with 10 bases between them. The CDR3 contains 13 residues. Using reference TRBV5-6 and TRBJ2-3 for the parts outside the CDR3, the full variable domain is DAGVTQSPTHLIKTRGQQVTLRCSPKSGHDTVSWYQQALGQGPQFIFQYYEEEERQRGNFPDRFSGHQFPNYSSELNVNALLLGDSALYLCASSQPSADTQYFGPGTRLTVL.

This clonotype is labeled medium-sized (0.01 to 0.1%). The V and J genes are TRBV18 and TRBJ2-1, with D unclear. This CDR3 region has 14 residues. The ends were cut back, 3 bases at V and 7 bases at J, with 13 bases in the middle. In germline, CDR1 is KGHSH, CDR2 LQKENI. The CDR3 DNA is TGTGCCAGCTCACCTCCCCCATTTAAAAATGAGCAGTTCTTC. Protein sequence: CASSPPPFKNEQFF.

This clonotype appeared many times. The rearrangement joins TRBV9 to TRBJ1-1; 11 positions agree with TRBD1. Germline V gene data show CDR1 as SGDLS and CDR2 as YYNGEE. Trimming removed 3 bases from V and 6 bases from J; junction bases left unmatched: 10. The CDR3 is 16 amino acids. The CDR3 loop is CASSATGQGAIAEAFF. The CDR3 region has the DNA TGTGCCAGCAGCGCCACAGGACAGGGGGCGATCGCTGAAGCTTTCTTT.

This chain connects TRBV7-4 to TRBJ1-2; D may be TRBD1 (6 bases). This CDR3 has 13 residues. The germline V and J ends were trimmed by 8 bases and 0 bases, with 10 bases remaining between them. Germline V gene data show CDR1 as SGHVT and CDR2 as SQSDAQ. The CDR3 spells CASREGANYGYTF. As DNA, the CDR3 is TGTGCCAGCCGGGAGGGGGCTAACTATGGCTACACCTTC.

This clonotype is medium-sized (0.01 to 0.1%) in the sample. This rearrangement joins TRBV6-1 to TRBJ1-2, with D maybe TRBD1 (5 bases). The CDR3 covers 15 residues. Trimming removed 6 bases at V and 7 bases at J, with 21 bases between. CDR1 is MNHNS, CDR2 SASEGT, per germline. The CDR3, as DNA: TGTGCCAGCAGACCCGACAGAACCCTATCCGGTGGCTACACCTTC. Translated, it gives CASRPDRTLSGGYTF.

Written as DNA, the CDR3 is TGTGCCAGCAGACTTCCGGGACAGGGTGAACAAGAGACCCAGTACTTC. Translating gives CASRLPGQGEQETQYF. The chain carries TRBV6-2 or TRBV6-3 and TRBJ2-5; 9 positions agree with TRBD1. Trimming took 6 bases from V and 2 from J; bases not matched to a gene: 10. Germline CDR1 is MNHEY and CDR2 is SVGEGT. The CDR3 runs to 16 residues.

This clonotype was seen at least ten times. This rearrangement joins TRBV24-1 to TRBJ2-2; 10 bases are a match to TRBD1. Trimming took 3 bases from V and 6 from J; bases not matched to a gene: 6. The CDR3 runs to 16 residues. Germline loops: CDR1 KGHDR, CDR2 SFDVKD. The CDR3 DNA sequence: TGTGCCACCAGTGATCCGGGACAGGGGTTCGCCGGGGAGCTGTTTTTT. The encoded protein is CATSDPGQGFAGELFF.

This clonotype was counted ten times or more. This chain links TRBV20-1 with TRBJ2-7, with D unclear. Deletions cut 1 base from V and 2 bases from J, with 12 bases between. Germline V lookup: CDR1 DFQATT, CDR2 SNEGSKA (reference sequence). The CDR3 has 14 amino acids. CDR3 sequence reads: CSARGEIFTYEQYF. The DNA of the CDR3 is TGCAGTGCTAGAGGGGAAATCTTTACCTACGAGCAGTACTTC.

This clonotype appeared many times. The rearrangement uses TRBV15 and TRBJ1-4; 8 nucleotides line up with TRBD1. With 3 bases clipped from V and 2 bases from J, the junction kept 8 bases outside the gene matches. CDR1 LNHNV and CDR2 YYDKDF come from the germline V gene (reference sequence). This CDR3 is 17 amino acids long. CDR3 region: CATSSPGTGATNEKLFF. CDR3 DNA: TGTGCCACCAGCAGTCCCGGGACAGGAGCTACTAATGAAAAACTGTTTTTT.

This clonotype is classed as medium-sized. The chain links TRBV10-3 to TRBJ1-6; 9 bases line up with TRBD1. After removal of 9 bases from V and 7 bases from J, the junction contained 7 bases not matched to a gene. Germline V gene data show CDR1 as ENHRY and CDR2 as SYGVKD. CDR3 size: 14 residues. The CDR3 loop is CAIGTGRQNSPLHF. CDR3 bases: TGTGCCATTGGGACAGGGCGACAAAATTCACCCCTCCACTTT.

This clonotype is categorized as medium-sized. This chain uses TRBV6-6 with TRBJ1-6, with 8 bases identical to TRBD1. Losses at the gene ends were 4 bases for V and 11 bases for J; bases not matched to a gene: 4. CDR3 size: 13 residues. The germline V gene has CDR1 MNHNY and CDR2 SVGAGI (reference sequence). In DNA, the CDR3 is TGTGCCAGCAGTTCCGACAGGGGTACACCCCTCCACTTT. Its protein product is CASSSDRGTPLHF.

This clonotype ranks as medium-sized (0.01 to 0.1%). V usage is TRBV7-2 and J usage is TRBJ2-3; TRBD2 is a possible D gene (7 bases). V was trimmed by 3 bases and J by 5 bases, leaving 12 bases between them. CDR3 length: 14 residues. Germline V gene sequence: CDR1 SGHTA, CDR2 FQGNSA. The DNA for the CDR3 is TGTGCCAGCAGCTTGGAGGGGGGGAGAGATACGCAGTATTTT. It is translated as CASSLEGGRDTQYF. Using reference TRBV7-2 and TRBJ2-3 for the parts outside the CDR3, the full variable domain is GAGVSQSPSNKVTEKGKDVELRCDPISGHTALYWYRQSLGQGLEFLIYFQGNSAPDKSGLPSDRFSAERTGGSVSTLTIQRTQQEDSAVYLCASSLEGGRDTQYFGPGTRLTVL.

Details on this clonotype: A far larger clone is off by one base, so a read error is likely. CDR3 coding DNA: TGTGCCAGCAAGGCCTCCGGAGAGGCCCAGTACTTC. Amino acids: CASKASGEAQYF. This sequence joins TRBV30 and TRBJ2-5, with D uncertain. The CDR3 contains 12 residues. CDR1 and CDR2 (germline): GTSNPN, SVGIG (reference sequence).

By its share, this clonotype is medium-sized. The CDR3 region is CATWDSYGYTF. CDR3 nucleotide sequence: TGTGCCACTTGGGACAGTTATGGCTACACCTTC. This chain links TRBV10-3 with TRBJ1-2, with 7 positions matching TRBD1. Per germline, CDR1 ENHRY and CDR2 SYGVKD. V lost 10 bases to trimming and J lost 5 bases; unmatched junction nucleotides: 4. CDR3 size: 11 residues.

About this clonotype itself: This probably arose from a read error, given a far larger clone one base away. CDR3 protein: CASSTRRGTGMAYKEQFF. DNA for the CDR3: TGTGCCAGCAGTACAAGGAGGGGGACAGGGATGGCCTACAAAGAGCAGTTCTTC. The chain couples TRBV6-2 or TRBV6-3 to TRBJ2-1; 9 bases match TRBD1. Per germline, CDR1 MNHEY and CDR2 SVGEGT. The CDR3 consists of 18 residues.

By share of the sample, this clonotype is medium-sized (0.01 to 0.1%). This sequence joins TRBV6-2 or TRBV6-3 and TRBJ1-2; no firm D call. The CDR3 has 11 residues. The V and J ends lost 2 bases and 2 bases respectively, with 0 bases between them. CDR1 MNHEY and CDR2 SVGEGT come from the germline V gene. In DNA, the CDR3 is TGTGCCAGCAGTTACAACTATGGCTACACCTTC. Its translation: CASSYNYGYTF.

Details on this clonotype: With only one base between it and a far larger clone, this is likely a read error. The chain is built from TRBV10-3 and TRBJ2-5, with TRBD1 as a possible D gene (5 bases). Deletions cut 10 bases from V and 3 bases from J, with 18 bases between. CDR3 length equals 14 residues. CDR1 ENHRY and CDR2 SYGVKD come from the germline V gene. CDR3 protein: CASRLPQGKETQYF. In DNA form, the CDR3 reads TGTGCCAGCAGACTTCCTCAGGGAAAAGAGACCCAGTACTTC.

The chain is built from TRBV2 and TRBJ2-7, with D uncertain. The CDR3 consists of 12 residues. The V gene's germline CDR1 is SNHLY and CDR2 FYNNEI. The ends were cut back, 6 bases at V and 2 bases at J, with 8 bases in the middle. The CDR3 DNA reads as TGTGCCAGCAGGAGTCTGGCCTACGAGCAGTACTTC. This sequence encodes CASRSLAYEQYF.

Turning to this clonotype: This is likely a read error, given that the CDR3 carries no conserved phenylalanine or tryptophan at its end. The J gene is TRBJ2-1, the V gene TRBV18; 9 bases line up with TRBD2. CDR3 length: 13 amino acids. Germline values: CDR1 KGHSH, CDR2 LQKENI. V lost 5 bases, J lost 10 bases, and 6 bases stayed unmatched. The CDR3 DNA is TGTGCCAGCTCAACAACTAGCGGGCCCGAGCAGTTCTTA. This encodes CASSTTSGPEQFL.

By share, this clonotype ranks as medium-sized. The rearrangement joins TRBV27 to TRBJ1-2; maybe TRBD1 (5 bases). Trimming pared 4 bases from V and 4 bases from J, leaving 13 bases between. The CDR3 has 14 residues. Germline V gene lookup returns CDR1 MNHEY and CDR2 SMNVEV (reference sequence). Written as DNA, the CDR3 is TGTGCCAGCAGTTCCGCGACAGATAGCTATGGCTACACCTTC. As protein: CASSSATDSYGYTF.

The chain combines TRBV6-6 with TRBJ1-2; the match to TRBD1 covers 7 bases. Germline CDR1 is MNHNY and CDR2 is SVGAGI (reference sequence). The trim removed 11 bases at V and 8 bases at J, leaving 11 bases unmatched. This CDR3 is built from 12 residues. CDR3 nucleotides: TGTGCCCTTCAGGGGGGGGGGTCAGGCTACACCTTC. Translating it yields CALQGGGSGYTF.